The clone carrying this TCR beta chain has a handful of counts. Its specificity is unknown. According to the study, TCR beta libraries were built with iRepertoire HTBI primers and CDR3-region Arm-PCR. TCRdb independently ran MiXCR on the multiplex PCR reads; one entry per CDR3 protein. The repertoire holds a few hundred thousand distinct CDR3 sequences, roughly 18% seen once, with about 14% in the top ten. The sample is drawn from a study of regulatory T cells in long-lasting Graves disease. Study context: Antithyroid drug use was under 3 months in newly diagnosed Graves' patients.

Germline-derived CDR1 and CDR2 are LNHDA and SQIVND (reference sequence). This CDR3 is 13 amino acids long. Trimming left V 5 bases short and J 4 bases short, with 11 bases between. Documented time point: newly diagnosed GD, antithyroid drugs for less than 3 months. Following extraction of RNA from PBMCs, that RNA was used to make the TCR library. American Thyroid Association guidelines defined how Graves' disease was diagnosed. Study-level points and caveats: Favoring TRBV28, TRBJ1-2 and TRBJ2-5 was a feature seen in persistent disease.

These data were also filed under a second study, of T cells in Graves' hyperthyroidism and ophthalmopathy. That publication notes: Clonotypes that were expanded in thyroid above 0.001 mostly appeared in blood too.

The receptor comes from a woman aged 25 to 45 with Graves disease. Sample: peripheral blood mononuclear cells (PBMCs), taken at new diagnosis, from a patient treated with antithyroid drugs. This chain links TRBV19 with TRBJ1-1, with D perhaps matching TRBD1 (5 bases). The CDR3 loop is CASSGTTGTEAFF. The CDR3 bases are TGTGCCAGTAGTGGGACTACGGGCACTGAAGCTTTCTTT.